This T cell receptor (beta chain) originates from a study of blood T cells in healthy people across ages. Study-level results: Observed TCR beta diversity showed a strong correlation with the percentage of naive T cells as measured by flow cytometry. Among T cells, TCR beta diversity per million cells dropped roughly linearly as age rose.

CDR3 length: 19 residues. Germline V gene data show CDR1 as MGHRA and CDR2 as YSYEKL. The V segment lost 0 bases and the J segment 7 bases; nucleotides outside the gene matches: 15. Aged roughly 6 to 90, donors were systemically healthy Caucasians from Russia. Isolated per sample were at least 6 million PBMCs. For this clonotype: Its antigen is undetermined.

PCR was performed a second time for 7 to 11 cycles using a sample-barcoded 5' primer and a J-beta primer mix. Each CDR3 protein is one row after TCRdb ran MiXCR on the 5' RACE reads. The sample shows about 1 million distinct CDR3 sequences, 40% to 55% of them seen only once. This clonotype was obtained from a woman in her fifties or sixties in good health. This rearrangement joins TRBV4-1 to TRBJ2-7; 13 nucleotides align to TRBD2. The sequenced material came from blood. The CDR3 loop reads CASSQDGGWGLAGLNEQYF. The DNA of the CDR3 is TGCGCCAGCAGCCAAGACGGGGGTTGGGGACTAGCGGGGCTCAATGAGCAGTACTTC.